The 29 T cell receptor beta chains given below trace back to one sample, sequenced in a study of T cells in narcolepsy. Sequencing used immunoSEQ multiplex PCR; TCRdb keeps in-frame clones, though not all of them. Here the sample spans approximately 31,000 clones, roughly four fifths being singletons. The sequenced sample consisted of CD45RA- memory CD4+ T cells from PBMCs. These receptors were collected from a human donor with narcolepsy.

J is TRBJ1-5 and V is TRBV18, with D unclear. There are 13 residues in the CDR3. Trimming left V 6 bases short and J 0 bases short, with 6 bases between. Germline CDR1 and CDR2: KGHSH and LQKENI. The CDR3 region has the DNA TGTGCCAGCTCCCCTGATAGCAATCAGCCCCAGCATTTT. Its translation is CASSPDSNQPQHF.

This chain connects TRBV9 to TRBJ2-3; D is uncertain. Trimming cost V 0 bases and J 0 bases, with 11 bases left between them. Germline V CDR1 and CDR2: SGDLS, YYNGEE. The CDR3 runs to 16 residues. DNA of the CDR3: TGTGCCAGCAGCGTAGACGGCACTAAGAGCACAGATACGCAGTATTTT. The encoded protein is CASSVDGTKSTDTQYF. Full variable domain (remainder filled in from reference TRBV9 and TRBJ2-3): DSGVTQTPKHLITATGQRVTLRCSPRSGDLSVYWYQQSLDQGLQFLIQYYNGEERAKGNILERFSAQQFPDLHSELNLSSLELGDSALYFCASSVDGTKSTDTQYFGPGTRLTVL.

V usage is TRBV6-6 and J usage is TRBJ1-1, with TRBD1 identical over 8 bases. The CDR3 spans 15 residues. CDR1 is MNHNY and CDR2 is SVGAGI in the germline V gene (reference sequence). V gave up 2 bases and J gave up 6 bases; unmatched junction bases: 8. The CDR3 reads CASSYPGTGFPEAFF. The DNA of the CDR3 is TGTGCCAGCAGTTACCCAGGGACAGGCTTCCCTGAAGCTTTCTTT.

The chain carries TRBV2 and TRBJ2-1, with a tentative D call TRBD2 (5 bases). The germline V gene has CDR1 SNHLY and CDR2 FYNNEI. This CDR3 has 11 amino acids. V was cut by 8 bases and J by 10 bases, with 12 bases left in between. The CDR3 nucleotides read TGTGCCAGCTCCCCCCGAGGGGAGCAGTTCTTC. Its translation: CASSPRGEQFF.

The chain is built from TRBV9 and TRBJ1-6; possibly TRBD1 for D (5 bases). This CDR3 has 15 amino acids. V was shortened by 4 bases and J by 9 bases, with 17 bases between the two germline ends. Per germline, CDR1 SGDLS and CDR2 YYNGEE. For the CDR3, the DNA is TGTGCCAGCAGCCCCTCTCCGGGCGGGGGTTCACCCCTCCACTTT. It yields the protein CASSPSPGGGSPLHF.

V usage is TRBV5-4 and J usage is TRBJ2-1; 13 positions agree with TRBD2. Per germline, CDR1 SGHNT and CDR2 YYREEE (reference sequence). This CDR3 is built from 15 residues. Unmatched junction bases numbered 8, after V lost 4 bases and J lost 10 bases. CDR3 nucleotides: TGTGCCAGCAGCACCACTAGCGGGGGGGCCTGGGAGCAGTTCTTC. It specifies CASSTTSGGAWEQFF. Supplemented by reference TRBV5-4 and TRBJ2-1, the full variable domain reads ETGVTQSPTHLIKTRGQQVTLRCSSQSGHNTVSWYQQALGQGPQFIFQYYREEENGRGNFPPRFSGLQFPNYSSELNVNALELDDSALYLCASSTTSGGAWEQFFGPGTRLTVL.

The gene calls are TRBV7-2 and TRBJ1-6; D call uncertain. The germline gives CDR1 SGHTA, CDR2 FQGNSA. The CDR3 consists of 14 residues. V was clipped by 1 base and J by 9 bases, with 10 bases between them. CDR3 coding DNA: TGTGCCAGCAGCTTAGATCGGCGGGTTTCACCCCTCCACTTT. This codes for CASSLDRRVSPLHF.

As for this clone: One end of the junction does not line up with germline, which may come from a read error. The CDR3 DNA reads TGTGCCAGCAGCCCATACACTGGTAGCTATCAGCCCCAGCATTTT. The encoded protein is CASSPYTGSYQPQHF. The V call is TRBV7-8, the J call TRBJ1-5; no definite D call. The CDR3 is 15 amino acids. In germline, CDR1 is SGHVS, CDR2 FQNEAQ.

This chain connects TRBV29-1 to TRBJ2-5; the match to TRBD2 covers 8 bases. V lost 5 bases, J lost 2 bases, and 10 bases stayed unmatched. Germline V gene sequence: CDR1 SQVTM, CDR2 ANQGSEA. This CDR3 has 15 residues. The CDR3 sequence: CSVKDGRAGQETQYF. CDR3 nucleotides: TGCAGCGTTAAGGACGGGAGGGCAGGTCAAGAGACCCAGTACTTC.

V is TRBV9 and J is TRBJ1-5; D remains ambiguous. V lost 0 bases and J lost 0, with 4 bases in between. The CDR3 has 14 residues. CDR1 SGDLS and CDR2 YYNGEE come from the germline V gene. CDR3 nucleotide sequence: TGTGCCAGCAGCGTAGGAAGTAGCAATCAGCCCCAGCATTTT. This codes for CASSVGSSNQPQHF.

The chain combines TRBV7-2 with TRBJ1-5; D perhaps matches TRBD1 (5 bases). Trimming removed 4 bases at V and 9 bases at J, with 7 bases between. The CDR3 extends over 11 amino acids. Germline lookup yields CDR1 SGHTA and CDR2 FQGNSA. The chain's CDR3 is CASSSGPPQHF. CDR3 sequence (DNA): TGTGCCAGCAGCTCGGGACCGCCCCAGCATTTT.

The chain joins TRBV9 to TRBJ1-6; tentative D call: TRBD1 (5 bases). CDR1 is SGDLS and CDR2 is YYNGEE in the germline V gene. The ends were cut back, 7 bases at V and 7 bases at J, with 21 bases in the middle. This CDR3 region has 16 residues. CDR3 sequence (DNA): TGTGCCAGCGGGGCCCCCCCGGGGCGAGACAATTCACCCCTCCACTTT. It specifies CASGAPPGRDNSPLHF.

Concerning this clone itself: This sample also contains other DNA sequences that code for the same CDR3. This rearrangement joins TRBV5-1 to TRBJ1-1; perhaps TRBD1 as D (5 bases). CDR1 is SGHRS and CDR2 is YFSETQ in the germline V gene. V was pared by 5 bases and J by 3 bases, with 11 bases between. There are 13 residues in the CDR3. The CDR3 spells CASRVRGDTEAFF. The CDR3, as DNA: TGCGCCAGCAGGGTTCGGGGGGACACTGAAGCTTTCTTT.

This clone has more than one count but fewer than ten. The chain carries TRBV28 and TRBJ2-5; D is unclear. The V end was cut by 3 bases, the J end by 7 bases, with 6 bases between. Germline V lookup: CDR1 MDHEN, CDR2 SYDVKM. CDR3 size: 11 residues. This CDR3 is CASSFKGTQYF. As DNA, the CDR3 is TGTGCCAGCAGTTTCAAGGGGACCCAGTACTTC.

The sample holds one count of this clone. This rearrangement joins TRBV6-6 to TRBJ1-1, with a tentative D call TRBD1 (6 bases). The CDR3 is made up of 15 amino acids. Trimming shortened V by 6 bases and J by 2 bases, and 16 bases separated the two germline ends. Germline V gene sequence: CDR1 MNHNY, CDR2 SVGAGI (reference sequence). The CDR3 bases are TGTGCCAGCAGGCCTAGGGGGGTGAAAAACACTGAAGCTTTCTTT. The encoded protein is CASRPRGVKNTEAFF.

This chain uses TRBV27 with TRBJ2-2, with TRBD2 matching over 7 bases. The V gene end was trimmed by 5 bases and the J gene end by 2 bases; junction bases not matched to a gene: 14. CDR1 and CDR2 (germline): MNHEY, SMNVEV (reference sequence). The CDR3 consists of 18 residues. The CDR3 DNA reads as TGTGCCAGCAGTCTCCAGGGAGTCACTAGCGTAAACACCGGGGAGCTGTTTTTT. Translation gives CASSLQGVTSVNTGELFF.

The rearrangement joins TRBV6-5 to TRBJ1-6, with D possibly matching TRBD1 (5 bases). The V gene's germline CDR1 is MNHEY and CDR2 SVGAGI. The CDR3 is made up of 16 amino acids. The V end lost 2 bases, the J end lost 5 bases, and 13 bases lay between the germline ends. The CDR3 region is CASSYQSNRHNSPLHF. The CDR3 DNA reads as TGTGCCAGCAGTTACCAATCCAACAGGCATAATTCACCCCTCCACTTT.

The chain has TRBV27 and TRBJ1-4; D gene uncertain. V lost 4 bases and J lost 6, with 9 bases in between. Germline V gene lookup returns CDR1 MNHEY and CDR2 SMNVEV (reference sequence). The CDR3 is made up of 13 amino acids. The CDR3 bases are TGTGCCAGCAGTTCCAGGACGGATGAAAAACTGTTTTTT. Translated, it gives CASSSRTDEKLFF. Full variable domain (outside the CDR3, taken from reference TRBV27 and TRBJ1-4): EAQVTQNPRYLITVTGKKLTVTCSQNMNHEYMSWYRQDPGLGLRQIYYSMNVEVTDKGDVPEGYKVSRKEKRNFPLILESPSPNQTSLYFCASSSRTDEKLFFGSGTQLSVL.

The genes are TRBV30 and TRBJ1-6; maybe TRBD1 (6 bases). Germline loops: CDR1 GTSNPN, CDR2 SVGIG (reference sequence). The CDR3 has 15 amino acids. V was cut by 1 base and J by 7 bases, with 14 bases left in between. The chain's CDR3 is CAWSAVGTTNSPLHF. CDR3 coding DNA: TGTGCCTGGAGTGCCGTCGGGACAACAAATTCACCCCTCCACTTT.

The chain uses TRBV6-1 and TRBJ2-3; tentative D call: TRBD2 (6 bases). V lost 1 base and J 6 bases, leaving 14 bases between the germline ends. This CDR3 contains 15 residues. The germline gives CDR1 MNHNS, CDR2 SASEGT. The CDR3 region is CASSEGPGLLDTQYF. The CDR3 DNA sequence: TGTGCCAGCAGTGAAGGCCCGGGACTCCTGGATACGCAGTATTTT.

J is TRBJ2-7 and V is TRBV5-1; a weak D match, TRBD2 (6 bases). The V and J ends lost 0 bases and 0 bases respectively, with 10 bases between them. The germline CDR1 and CDR2 sequences are SGHRS and YFSETQ. The CDR3 runs 15 residues. The CDR3 region is CASSLEAGPSYEQYV. CDR3 sequence (DNA): TGCGCCAGCAGCTTGGAGGCGGGACCCTCCTACGAGCAGTACGTC.

This chain uses TRBV4-3 with TRBJ2-1; D gene ambiguous. V lost 0 bases and J 6 bases, leaving 0 bases between the germline ends. The CDR3 contains 11 residues. Germline-derived CDR1 and CDR2 are LGHNA and YSLEER. CDR3 sequence (DNA): TGCGCCAGCAGCCAAGACAATGAGCAGTTCTTC. Residues: CASSQDNEQFF.

The CDR3 DNA sequence: TGTGCCAGCAGCCTGGGAATTGGACGGGGCACCGGGGAGCTGTTTTTT. Translating it yields CASSLGIGRGTGELFF. The chain combines TRBV13 with TRBJ2-2; TRBD2 is a possible D gene (5 bases). This CDR3 comprises 16 residues. Trimming stripped 5 bases from V and 4 bases from J, with 17 bases between. CDR1 and CDR2 (germline): PRHDT, FYEKMQ (reference sequence).

This clone came up a few times. The rearrangement links TRBV6-1 to TRBJ2-7, with TRBD1 matching 12 bases. CDR1 is MNHNS, CDR2 SASEGT, per germline. V dropped 8 bases and J dropped 7; count of bases not matched to a gene: 9. This CDR3 spans 14 amino acids. The CDR3 reads CASGRGQGAEEQYF. In DNA, the CDR3 is TGTGCCAGCGGGCGGGGACAGGGGGCTGAGGAGCAGTACTTC.

The J gene is TRBJ2-5, the V gene TRBV9, with TRBD1 matching over 8 bases. V lost 1 base and J lost 5; bases outside the gene matches: 4. CDR3 length: 14 residues. Germline V lookup: CDR1 SGDLS, CDR2 YYNGEE. The CDR3 sequence: CASSVRWDRETQYF. In nucleotides, the CDR3 is TGTGCCAGCAGCGTACGATGGGACAGGGAGACCCAGTACTTC.

The chain links TRBV7-9 to TRBJ1-3, with D tentatively TRBD1 (6 bases). The V gene lost 4 bases and the J gene lost 1 base, with 11 bases spanning the gap. The CDR3 is made up of 15 amino acids. Germline V gene lookup returns CDR1 SEHNR and CDR2 FQNEAQ (reference sequence). The CDR3 is CASSSQGRSGNTIYF. CDR3 coding DNA: TGTGCCAGCAGCTCGCAGGGGCGGTCTGGAAACACCATATATTTT.

This chain connects TRBV4-2 to TRBJ1-6; D may be TRBD1 (6 bases). The V end lost 0 bases, the J end lost 8 bases, and 11 bases lay between the germline ends. Germline V gives CDR1 LGHNA, CDR2 YNFKEQ. There are 15 residues in the CDR3. Here the CDR3 DNA reads TGTGCCAGCAGCCAAGAGGACAGCCGACATTCACCCCTCCACTTT. Translated, it gives CASSQEDSRHSPLHF.

The chain employs TRBV7-3 and TRBJ1-2; no reliable D call. V dropped 6 bases and J dropped 0 bases, with 14 bases sitting between them. CDR1 SGHTA and CDR2 FQGTGA come from the germline V gene. The CDR3 consists of 15 residues. As DNA, the CDR3 is TGTGCCAGCAGGCTTGTGGGAGAGTCTAACTATGGCTACACCTTC. This translates into CASRLVGESNYGYTF.

This sequence joins TRBV7-8 and TRBJ2-4, with 8 bases fitting TRBD2. V was clipped by 5 bases and J by 6 bases; unmatched bases: 6. This CDR3 has 14 amino acids. The V gene's germline CDR1 is SGHVS and CDR2 FQNEAQ. The CDR3 DNA reads as TGTGCCAGCAGCCCCCCGGGACTAGGAAACATTCAGTACTTC. This gives the protein CASSPPGLGNIQYF.